These 15 T cell receptor beta chains originate from one sample sequenced in a study of shared clonotypes between healthy human individuals (dated by TCRdb to about 2020). The library relied on the immunoSEQ multiplex PCR assay. In TCRdb, the immuneACCESS table is reduced to in-frame sequences with V and J assigned. These tables do not hold every clone; where another copy was compared, an unresolved V gene accounts for under half, and the others remain unexplained. The sample has around 990,000 clones on record, around 77% of them singletons. 0.89% of the sample goes to the ten largest clones. The sequenced sample was memory CD4+ T cells from PBMCs. The cell subset or site label, as the study defines it: CD45RA-negative fraction. The source of these receptors is a man between 18 and 35 years old in good health. Some clones in this sample may be carry-over from other donors' samples.

On this clone itself: One base separates it from a far larger clone, so it is likely a read error. The chain recombines TRBV27 with TRBJ1-1; the match to TRBD1 covers 7 bases. This CDR3 spans 13 amino acids. From germline, CDR1 is MNHEY and CDR2 SMNVEV (reference sequence). Trimming at V came to 6 bases and at J to 4 bases, leaving 5 bases not matched to a gene. CDR3 nucleotide sequence: TGTGCCAGCAGGCGACAGGGCGGCACTGAAGCTTTCTTT. Amino acids: CASRRQGGTEAFF.

The rearrangement joins TRBV5-4 to TRBJ2-7, with a possible D match to TRBD1 (5 bases). V lost 1 base, J lost 3 bases, and 11 bases lay in between. This CDR3 is 14 amino acids long. Germline values: CDR1 SGHNT, CDR2 YYREEE (reference sequence). The CDR3 nucleotides are TGTGCCAGCAGCTTGAAAGGACAAATCTACGAGCAGTACTTC. Its protein product is CASSLKGQIYEQYF.

This clone was seen a few times. A much more abundant neighbour one base away suggests this may be a read error. The chain links TRBV7-2 to TRBJ1-5, with D maybe TRBD1 (6 bases). The V and J ends lost 5 bases and 4 bases respectively, with 9 bases between them. The germline gives CDR1 SGHTA, CDR2 FQGNSA. This CDR3 has 13 amino acids. CDR3 DNA: TGTGCCAGCAGCCGGGACACAAATCAGCCCCAGCATTTT. It encodes CASSRDTNQPQHF. The complete variable domain, with remaining parts taken from reference TRBV7-2 and TRBJ1-5, reads GAGVSQSPSNKVTEKGKDVELRCDPISGHTALYWYRQSLGQGLEFLIYFQGNSAPDKSGLPSDRFSAERTGGSVSTLTIQRTQQEDSAVYLCASSRDTNQPQHFGDGTRLSIL.

The chain is built from TRBV19 and TRBJ1-2; 7 nucleotides line up with TRBD1. The trim removed 6 bases at V and 0 bases at J, leaving 7 bases unmatched. The CDR3 contains 15 residues. Looked up from germline, CDR1 is LNHDA and CDR2 is SQIVND (reference sequence). The CDR3 region has the DNA TGTGCCAGTAGGGGACAGACGATAGCTAACTATGGCTACACCTTC. It encodes CASRGQTIANYGYTF.

This clone was seen once. The V gene is TRBV29-1, the J gene TRBJ2-7; 10 nucleotides align to TRBD1. Germline-derived CDR1 and CDR2 are SQVTM and ANQGSEA. V was clipped by 3 bases and J by 1 base; unmatched bases: 12. CDR3 length equals 17 residues. CDR3 in DNA: TGCAGCGTTGAGTGCGGTTTGGGACAGGGGTGGTCCTACGAGCAGTACTTC. This sequence encodes CSVECGLGQGWSYEQYF.

The sample holds a few counts of this clone. The rearrangement uses TRBV4-3 and TRBJ2-7; D may be TRBD1 (7 bases). This CDR3 is built from 16 residues. V dropped 0 bases and J dropped 4 bases, with 16 bases sitting between them. The germline gives CDR1 LGHNA, CDR2 YSLEER. CDR3 DNA: TGCGCCAGCAGCCAAGATCGGCAGGGGGGTTTTTACGAGCAGTACTTC. It encodes CASSQDRQGGFYEQYF.

This chain uses TRBV4-1 with TRBJ2-7; 14 nucleotides align to TRBD2. Germline V gene sequence: CDR1 MGHRA, CDR2 YSYEKL. J lost 6 bases, V lost 1 base, and 8 bases had no gene match. The CDR3 covers 17 residues. The CDR3 region is CASSQAMGLAGVFEQYF. The CDR3 DNA reads as TGCGCCAGCAGCCAAGCTATGGGACTAGCGGGAGTTTTCGAGCAGTACTTC.

The V and J genes are TRBV14 and TRBJ1-2; D is possibly TRBD1 (6 bases). V was clipped by 2 bases and J by 5 bases, with 18 bases between them. CDR1 SGHDN and CDR2 FVKESK come from the germline V gene. This CDR3 contains 16 residues. The CDR3 loop is CASSQLTSHRAYGYTF. The CDR3 DNA reads TGTGCCAGCAGCCAACTAACCTCTCACAGGGCGTATGGCTACACCTTC.

A word on this clone: This may stem from a read error, because a much larger clone lies one nucleotide away. The chain carries TRBV30 and TRBJ1-5; D is uncertain. Trimming took off 6 bases at V and 2 bases at J, with 11 bases between the two ends. Germline assignment: CDR1 GTSNPN and CDR2 SVGIG (reference sequence). The CDR3 runs 13 residues. The CDR3 DNA is TGTGCCTGCAGCAACGGGGGCAATCAGCCCCAGCATTTT. This sequence encodes CACSNGGNQPQHF. The whole variable domain, filled in from reference TRBV30 and TRBJ1-5, reads SQTIHQWPATLVQPVGSPLSLECTVEGTSNPNLYWYRQAAGRGLQLLFYSVGIGQISSEVPQNLSASRPQDRQFILSSKKLLLSDSGFYLCACSNGGNQPQHFGDGTRLSIL.

The chain links TRBV5-5 to TRBJ2-2; D uncertain. The CDR3 has 13 residues. V lost 0 bases and J 6 bases, leaving 6 bases between the germline ends. Germline V gives CDR1 SGHKS, CDR2 YYEKEE (reference sequence). The CDR3 sequence: CASSLVESGELFF. The CDR3, as DNA: TGTGCCAGCAGCTTGGTGGAATCCGGGGAGCTGTTTTTT.

This clone is a singleton in its sample. The junction departs from the called germline gene at one end, perhaps through a read error. The chain employs TRBV6-1 and TRBJ2-7; D is ambiguous. The CDR3 extends over 14 amino acids. Looked up from germline, CDR1 is MNHNS and CDR2 is SASEGT. The CDR3 reads CASREEPVSYEQYF. The CDR3 bases are TGTGCCAGCAGGGAAGAACCAGTGAGCTACGAGCAGTACTTC.

The chain uses TRBV28 and TRBJ1-2, with no clear D. Trimming removed 8 bases at V and 2 bases at J, with 12 bases between. The CDR3 runs 13 residues. Germline assignment: CDR1 MDHEN and CDR2 SYDVKM. For the CDR3, the DNA is TGTGCCAGCCGAGGTGCTAAGAACTATGGCTACACCTTC. It encodes CASRGAKNYGYTF.

The chain combines TRBV15 with TRBJ2-3; possibly TRBD2 for D (5 bases). CDR3 length: 13 residues. Germline values: CDR1 LNHNV, CDR2 YYDKDF (reference sequence). V shed 5 bases and J shed 3 bases, with 9 bases lying between them. CDR3 sequence: CATSGSGTDTQYF. The CDR3 DNA reads TGTGCCACCAGCGGATCGGGGACAGATACGCAGTATTTT.

This chain uses TRBV4-3 with TRBJ2-1, with 7 bases that match TRBD2. Losses at the gene ends were 4 bases for V and 0 bases for J; bases not matched to a gene: 12. In germline, CDR1 is LGHNA, CDR2 YSLEER. The CDR3 contains 18 residues. CDR3 sequence reads: CASSPRPGRTSSYNEQFF. The CDR3 DNA is TGCGCCAGCAGCCCAAGACCAGGCCGGACTAGCTCCTACAATGAGCAGTTCTTC.

The chain is built from TRBV5-1 and TRBJ2-3, with 13 bases aligning to TRBD2. The germline V gene has CDR1 SGHRS and CDR2 YFSETQ. V dropped 4 bases and J dropped 4; count of bases not matched to a gene: 3. This CDR3 is 15 amino acids long. CDR3 DNA: TGCGCCAGCAGCCCGACTAGCGGGAGGCCAGATACGCAGTATTTT. Amino acids: CASSPTSGRPDTQYF.